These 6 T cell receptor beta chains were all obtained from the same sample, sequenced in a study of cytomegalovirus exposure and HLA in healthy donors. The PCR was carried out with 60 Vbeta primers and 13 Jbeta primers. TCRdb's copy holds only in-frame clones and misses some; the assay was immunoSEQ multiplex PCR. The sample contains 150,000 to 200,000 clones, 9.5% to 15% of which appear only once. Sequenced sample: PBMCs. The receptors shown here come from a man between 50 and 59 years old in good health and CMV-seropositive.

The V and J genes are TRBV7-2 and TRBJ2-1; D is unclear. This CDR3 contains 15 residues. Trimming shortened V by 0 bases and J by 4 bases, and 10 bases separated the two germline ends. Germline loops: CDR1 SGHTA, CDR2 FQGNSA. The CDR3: CASSLAHALYNEQFF. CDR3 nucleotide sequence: TGTGCCAGCAGCTTAGCGCATGCGCTGTACAATGAGCAGTTCTTC.

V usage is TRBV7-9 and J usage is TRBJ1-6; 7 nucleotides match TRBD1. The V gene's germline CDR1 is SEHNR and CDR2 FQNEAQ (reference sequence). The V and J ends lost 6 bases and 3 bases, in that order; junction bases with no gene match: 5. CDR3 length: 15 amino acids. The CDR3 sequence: CASSRNRGYNSPLHF. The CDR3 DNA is TGTGCCAGCAGTCGCAACAGGGGCTATAATTCACCCCTCCACTTT.

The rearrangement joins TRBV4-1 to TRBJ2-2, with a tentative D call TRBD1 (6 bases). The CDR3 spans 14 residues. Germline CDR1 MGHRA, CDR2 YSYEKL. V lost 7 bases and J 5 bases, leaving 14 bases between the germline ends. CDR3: CASTLGGRTGELFF. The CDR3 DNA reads TGCGCCAGCACCCTTGGGGGCAGAACCGGGGAGCTGTTTTTT.

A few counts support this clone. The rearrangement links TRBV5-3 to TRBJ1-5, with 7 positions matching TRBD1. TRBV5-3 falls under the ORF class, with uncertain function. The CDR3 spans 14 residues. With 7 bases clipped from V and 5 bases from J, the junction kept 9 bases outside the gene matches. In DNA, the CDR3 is TGTGCCAGAGGGGGCACAGGGGAGTATCAGCCCCAGCATTTT. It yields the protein CARGGTGEYQPQHF.

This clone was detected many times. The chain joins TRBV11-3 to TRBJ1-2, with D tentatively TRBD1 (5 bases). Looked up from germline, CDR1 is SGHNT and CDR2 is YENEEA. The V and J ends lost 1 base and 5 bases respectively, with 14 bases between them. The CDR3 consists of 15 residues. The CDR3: CASSLGGTASYGYTF. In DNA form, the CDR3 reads TGTGCCAGCAGCTTAGGCGGGACGGCCTCTTATGGCTACACCTTC.

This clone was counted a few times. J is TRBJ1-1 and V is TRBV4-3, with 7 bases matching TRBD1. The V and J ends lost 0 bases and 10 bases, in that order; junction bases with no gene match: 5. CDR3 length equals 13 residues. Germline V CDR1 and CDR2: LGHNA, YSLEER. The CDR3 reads CASSQDTGERAFF. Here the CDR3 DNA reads TGCGCCAGCAGCCAAGATACAGGGGAGAGAGCTTTCTTT.